This entry describes one T cell receptor (beta chain). Its target is unknown. This sample was taken from a study of cytomegalovirus exposure and HLA in healthy donors. Points from the study as a whole: Accounts indicate the classifier identified cytomegalovirus status with strong specificity and sensitivity.

The PCR contained 60 Vbeta and 13 Jbeta primers. TCRdb keeps only in-frame clones here, not all; method: immunoSEQ multiplex PCR. The repertoire consists of about 230,000 clones, with roughly 84% occurring once and the leading ten covering 1.3%. Trimming cost V 3 bases and J 0 bases, with 3 bases left between them. Germline V gives CDR1 MGHRA, CDR2 YSYEKL. CDR3 length: 13 residues. V usage is TRBV4-1 and J usage is TRBJ1-5; D remains unclear. The sequence derives from a human donor in good health. Sequenced input: PBMCs. This CDR3 reads CASSQYSNQPQHF. CDR3 nucleotides: TGCGCCAGCAGCCAGTATAGCAATCAGCCCCAGCATTTT.